Below are 13 T cell receptor beta chains sequenced from a single sample in a study of cytomegalovirus exposure and HLA in healthy donors. The table came from immunoSEQ multiplex PCR; TCRdb's copy has only in-frame clones and leaves some out. The profile shows tens of thousands of clones, roughly 94% of them singletons. Sequenced material: PBMCs. These receptors all stem from a woman between 18 and 29 years old in good health and CMV-seronegative.

The chain links TRBV4-1 to TRBJ2-5; 10 nucleotides match TRBD1. Germline CDR1 and CDR2: MGHRA and YSYEKL. Germline trimming cut 0 bases from V and 6 bases from J; bases unmatched to any gene: 4. The CDR3 covers 15 residues. Written as DNA, the CDR3 is TGCGCCAGCAGCCAAGAGGGGGACAGGGGACAGACCCAGTACTTC. This encodes CASSQEGDRGQTQYF.

This clone was observed a few times. This rearrangement joins TRBV6-4 to TRBJ2-1, with D tentatively TRBD2 (7 bases). The CDR3 sequence is 15 residues long. Germline V gene data show CDR1 as MRHNA and CDR2 as SNTAGT. Trimming took off 1 base at V and 5 bases at J, with 12 bases between the two ends. CDR3 sequence: CASSDLGGGNNEQFF. The CDR3 coding sequence is TGTGCCAGCAGTGACTTGGGGGGGGGCAACAATGAGCAGTTCTTC.

J is TRBJ1-5 and V is TRBV6-5, with TRBD1 matching over 9 bases. The ends lost 6 bases at V and 6 bases at J; junction bases unmatched: 9. The CDR3 loop spans 15 amino acids. The germline gives CDR1 MNHEY, CDR2 SVGAGI. For the CDR3, the DNA is TGTGCCAGCAGCCCAGGGGACAGGGCACCTCAGCCCCAGCATTTT. The encoded protein is CASSPGDRAPQPQHF.

This chain connects TRBV6-5 to TRBJ1-1; D uncertain. Trimming removed 4 bases at V and 6 bases at J, with 6 bases between. The germline V gene has CDR1 MNHEY and CDR2 SVGAGI. The CDR3 extends over 11 amino acids. The CDR3 DNA reads as TGTGCCAGCAGTTCCTACGCTGAAGCTTTCTTT. Translated, it gives CASSSYAEAFF.

This clone has only one observation. The gene calls are TRBV19 and TRBJ2-1, with D possibly matching TRBD2 (7 bases). Germline loops: CDR1 LNHDA, CDR2 SQIVND (reference sequence). The germline V and J ends were trimmed by 0 bases and 1 base, with 16 bases remaining between them. CDR3 size: 18 residues. CDR3 nucleotide sequence: TGTGCCAGTAGTATAGATCTATGGGGGGGCGCATCCTACAATGAGCAGTTCTTC. This codes for CASSIDLWGGASYNEQFF.

The chain joins TRBV7-2 to TRBJ1-4; D perhaps matches TRBD1 (5 bases). Deletions cut 5 bases from V and 7 bases from J, with 11 bases between. Germline V gene data show CDR1 as SGHTA and CDR2 as FQGNSA. This CDR3 region has 13 residues. The CDR3 DNA follows: TGTGCCAGCAGCGCAGGGAGGGCTGAAAAACTGTTTTTT. Its translation is CASSAGRAEKLFF.

The CDR3 spells CASSLMLAGPTGELFF. The CDR3 coding sequence is TGTGCCAGCAGCTTGATGCTTGCGGGCCCCACCGGGGAGCTGTTTTTT. The V gene is TRBV5-6, the J gene TRBJ2-2; D perhaps matches TRBD2 (5 bases). CDR1 and CDR2 from the germline V gene are SGHDT and YYEEEE. The CDR3 sequence is 16 residues long. Deletions cut 1 base from V and 4 bases from J, with 14 bases between.

This chain connects TRBV18 to TRBJ1-2; no definite D call. CDR3 length: 16 residues. The germline V gene has CDR1 KGHSH and CDR2 LQKENI. The V gene lost 3 bases and the J gene lost 0 bases, with 14 bases spanning the gap. The CDR3 coding sequence is TGTGCCAGCTCACCGGCATCGTCAGACACTAACTATGGCTACACCTTC. Protein: CASSPASSDTNYGYTF.

The rearrangement links TRBV30 to TRBJ2-2; D might be TRBD2 (5 bases). The CDR3 loop spans 13 amino acids. Germline CDR1 and CDR2: GTSNPN and SVGIG (reference sequence). Trimming cost V 2 bases and J 7 bases, with 11 bases left between them. The CDR3: CAWSTNGIGELFF. CDR3 coding DNA: TGTGCCTGGAGTACAAACGGGATCGGGGAGCTGTTTTTT.

This clone was counted between two and nine times. CDR3 in DNA: TGCGCCAGCAGCCAAGATCGTACCCATCGGGGGAATTCACCCCTCCACTTT. Translating gives CASSQDRTHRGNSPLHF. The chain joins TRBV4-3 to TRBJ1-6; D possibly corresponds to TRBD1 (5 bases). The CDR3 extends over 17 amino acids. Germline V CDR1 and CDR2: LGHNA, YSLEER. Trimming took 0 bases from V and 7 from J, leaving 16 bases between them.

The chain recombines TRBV7-6 with TRBJ1-2; 10 bases are a match to TRBD1. CDR1 and CDR2 (germline): SGHVS, FNYEAQ. Trimming took 5 bases from V and 4 from J; bases not matched to a gene: 4. This CDR3 comprises 14 residues. CDR3 sequence: CASSPGQGLYGYTF. CDR3 coding DNA: TGTGCCAGCAGCCCGGGACAGGGGCTCTATGGCTACACCTTC.

A single count supports this clone. The CDR3 DNA sequence: TGTGCCAGCAGCCCCCCCGGAGCGGGAAACACCATATATTTT. Translation: CASSPPGAGNTIYF. J is TRBJ1-3 and V is TRBV11-2; D not certain. The CDR3 length is 14 residues. Germline lookup yields CDR1 SGHAT and CDR2 FQNNGV. Trimming left V 5 bases short and J 4 bases short, with 12 bases between.

This clone was recorded a few times. This chain joins TRBV7-7 and TRBJ2-7; D may be TRBD1 (6 bases). The CDR3 extends over 14 amino acids. V lost 1 base, J lost 6 bases, and 13 bases lay in between. Germline CDR1 SSHAT, CDR2 FNYEAQ (reference sequence). This chain's CDR3 is CASSLGGADSEQYF. Here the CDR3 DNA reads TGTGCCAGCAGCTTAGGAGGGGCGGACAGCGAGCAGTACTTC.